This TCR beta chain was found in a study of pediatric ulcerative colitis. Sequencing was performed with immunoSEQ multiplex PCR; in TCRdb, only in-frame clones are kept and a portion is missing. The sample records 60,000 to 75,000 clones, 77% being singletons. CDR1 is SSHAT, CDR2 FNYEAQ, per germline (reference sequence). Trimming cost V 5 bases and J 2 bases; bases outside gene matches: 5. The CDR3 runs 14 residues. The sample was blood. The source is a boy younger than 18 with moderate ulcerative colitis. V usage is TRBV7-7 and J usage is TRBJ2-7; 8 bases map to TRBD2. CDR3 nucleotides: TGTGCCAGCAGCCCGGGAGGGAGGGCCTACGAGCAGTACTTC. It encodes CASSPGGRAYEQYF.